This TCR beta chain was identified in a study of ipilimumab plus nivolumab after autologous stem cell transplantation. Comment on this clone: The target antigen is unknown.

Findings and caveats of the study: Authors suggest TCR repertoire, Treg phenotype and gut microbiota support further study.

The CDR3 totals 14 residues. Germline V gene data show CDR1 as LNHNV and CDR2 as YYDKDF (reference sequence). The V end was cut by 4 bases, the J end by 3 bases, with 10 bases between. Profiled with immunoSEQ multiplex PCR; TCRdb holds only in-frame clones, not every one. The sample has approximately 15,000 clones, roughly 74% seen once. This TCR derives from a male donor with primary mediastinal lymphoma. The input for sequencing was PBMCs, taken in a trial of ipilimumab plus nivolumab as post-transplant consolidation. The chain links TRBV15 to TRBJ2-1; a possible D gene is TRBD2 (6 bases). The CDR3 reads CATSTATSYNEQFF. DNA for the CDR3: TGTGCCACCAGCACCGCGACTAGCTACAATGAGCAGTTCTTC.